The 8 T cell receptor beta chains below all came from one sample that was sequenced in a study of blood T cell repertoires in COVID-19 (dated by TCRdb to between 2020 and 2021). The library was made by the immunoSEQ multiplex PCR assay. Not all clones reach the TCRdb copy of this immuneACCESS table, which keeps in-frame sequences only. Checked studies attribute under half of the gap to unresolved V genes and leave the rest unexplained. Across this sample there are over 65,000 clones, with over 85% seen only once. In total, the top ten clones hold under 6% of the sample. Sequences were obtained from peripheral blood. Source of these receptors: a man in his fifties or sixties with active COVID-19.

The chain recombines TRBV24-1 with TRBJ1-1, with 8 bases lining up with TRBD1. CDR3 length: 13 amino acids. V was clipped by 2 bases and J by 7 bases; unmatched bases: 2. CDR1 and CDR2 from the germline V gene are KGHDR and SFDVKD. As DNA, the CDR3 is TGTGCCACCAGTGATTCAGGGGGCCGTGAAGCTTTCTTT. Translating gives CATSDSGGREAFF.

The chain joins TRBV5-5 to TRBJ1-5, with 7 bases that match TRBD1. J was trimmed by 5 bases and V by 6 bases; bases with no gene match: 11. Germline CDR1 and CDR2: SGHKS and YYEKEE (reference sequence). The CDR3 is made up of 15 amino acids. CDR3 protein: CASTAFPQGDQPQHF. CDR3 sequence (DNA): TGTGCCAGCACCGCATTCCCCCAGGGGGATCAGCCCCAGCATTTT.

The V call is TRBV25-1, the J call TRBJ1-2; D is uncertain. The CDR3 loop spans 13 amino acids. Per germline, CDR1 MGHDK and CDR2 SYGVNS. Trimming shortened V by 3 bases and J by 8 bases, and 13 bases separated the two germline ends. The chain's CDR3 is CASSDEGPGGYTF. The CDR3, as DNA: TGTGCCAGCAGTGATGAGGGCCCGGGAGGCTACACCTTC.

The chain employs TRBV28 and TRBJ1-2; TRBD1 matches 7 bases. Germline V CDR1 and CDR2: MDHEN, SYDVKM. The J segment lost 6 bases and the V segment lost 7 bases, leaving 8 bases of the junction unmatched. The CDR3 has 13 residues. The CDR3 nucleotides read TGTGCCAGCATACAGGGGTTCGGTGATGGCTACACCTTC. Encoded protein: CASIQGFGDGYTF.

The chain uses TRBV11-2 and TRBJ1-4, with a tentative D call TRBD1 (5 bases). Germline assignment: CDR1 SGHAT and CDR2 FQNNGV. The V end lost 5 bases, the J end lost 5 bases, and 18 bases lay between the germline ends. The CDR3 consists of 16 residues. CDR3 in DNA: TGTGCCAGCAGCATTTCACCAGGGTTGGCGAATGAAAAACTGTTTTTT. Protein sequence: CASSISPGLANEKLFF.

The chain employs TRBV2 and TRBJ2-3, with a weak D call TRBD2 (6 bases). This CDR3 contains 15 residues. V shed 6 bases and J shed 2 bases, with 15 bases lying between them. The germline CDR1 and CDR2 sequences are SNHLY and FYNNEI. The CDR3 protein is CASRQTSSDTDTQYF. The CDR3 coding sequence is TGTGCCAGCAGGCAGACTAGTTCCGACACAGATACGCAGTATTTT.

The rearrangement links TRBV29-1 to TRBJ1-1, with no clear D. Germline V gene lookup returns CDR1 SQVTM and CDR2 ANQGSEA. CDR3 size: 13 residues. Trimming shortened V by 4 bases and J by 0 bases, and 9 bases separated the two germline ends. The CDR3 loop is CSVAQRLNTEAFF. The CDR3 DNA is TGCAGCGTTGCCCAGCGCCTGAACACTGAAGCTTTCTTT.

Here the CDR3 DNA reads TGTGCCATCAGTGACCTAGCGGGGCGCCACAATGAGCAGTTCTTC. It codes for CAISDLAGRHNEQFF. V gene TRBV10-3 combines with J gene TRBJ2-1; 9 bases fit TRBD2. The junction had 5 bases not matched to a gene; V was cut back by 3 bases and J by 5 bases. The germline V gene encodes CDR1 ENHRY and CDR2 SYGVKD. This CDR3 has 15 residues.